What follows describes a single TCR beta chain. The data were obtained in a study of blood T cell repertoires in COVID-19. Study details: Sites in the United States, Italy and Spain provided acute and convalescent COVID-19 samples. Sample material is recorded as cDNA or gDNA derived from T cells, B-cell-depleted T cells, or PBMCs.

Participants came from 24 US areas, aged roughly 18 to 100 years. In Cohort 3, a recovered donor had either two negative PCRs, clearance, or symptom resolution. The assay was immunoSEQ multiplex PCR, and TCRdb's table has in-frame clones only and misses some. The sample gives about 300,000 clones, approximately 90% of which show up once; around 9.3% is in the top ten. Sequenced material: PBMCs or T cells enriched from blood (not recorded which). This sequence originates from a woman aged 18-29 years who had recovered from COVID-19.

CDR3 in DNA: TGTGCCAGCAGCCCCACCCTGTCGGGGAACACCATATATTTT. It codes for CASSPTLSGNTIYF. This rearrangement joins TRBV5-6 to TRBJ1-3; D gene ambiguous. This CDR3 is 14 amino acids long. V was pared by 4 bases and J by 7 bases, with 15 bases between. In germline, CDR1 is SGHDT, CDR2 YYEEEE.